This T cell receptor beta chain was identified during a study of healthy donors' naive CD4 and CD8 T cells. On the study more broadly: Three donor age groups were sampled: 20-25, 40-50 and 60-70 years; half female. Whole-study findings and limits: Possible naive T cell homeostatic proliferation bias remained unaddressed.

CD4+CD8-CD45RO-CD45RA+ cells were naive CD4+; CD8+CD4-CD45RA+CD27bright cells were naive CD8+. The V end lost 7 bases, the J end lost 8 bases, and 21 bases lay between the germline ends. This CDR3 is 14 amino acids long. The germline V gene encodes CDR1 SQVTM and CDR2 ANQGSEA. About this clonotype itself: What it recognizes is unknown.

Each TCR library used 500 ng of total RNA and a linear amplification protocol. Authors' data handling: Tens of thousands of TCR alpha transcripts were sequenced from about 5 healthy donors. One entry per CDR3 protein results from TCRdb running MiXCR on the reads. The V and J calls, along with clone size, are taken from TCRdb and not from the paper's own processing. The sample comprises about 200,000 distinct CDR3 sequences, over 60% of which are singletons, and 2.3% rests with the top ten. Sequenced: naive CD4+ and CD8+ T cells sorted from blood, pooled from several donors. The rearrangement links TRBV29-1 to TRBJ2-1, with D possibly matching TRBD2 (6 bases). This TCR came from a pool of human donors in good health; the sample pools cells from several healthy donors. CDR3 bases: TGCAGCGGCCGAGGAGGAGCTGGGAGGTATGAGCAGTTCTTC. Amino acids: CSGRGGAGRYEQFF.